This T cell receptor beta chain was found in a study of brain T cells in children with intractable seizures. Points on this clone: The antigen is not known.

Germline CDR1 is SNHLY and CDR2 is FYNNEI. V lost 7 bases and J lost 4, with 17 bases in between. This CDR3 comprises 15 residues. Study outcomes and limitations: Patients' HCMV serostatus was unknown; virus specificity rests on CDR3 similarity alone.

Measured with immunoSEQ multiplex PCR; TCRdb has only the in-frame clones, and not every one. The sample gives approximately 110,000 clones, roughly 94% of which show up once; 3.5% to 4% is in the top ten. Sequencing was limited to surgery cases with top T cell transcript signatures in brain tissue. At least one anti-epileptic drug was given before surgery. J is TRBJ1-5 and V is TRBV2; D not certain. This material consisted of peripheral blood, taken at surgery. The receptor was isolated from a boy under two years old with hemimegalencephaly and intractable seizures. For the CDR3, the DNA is TGTGCCAGCACCACGGAACAGAACCATAATCAGCCCCAGCATTTT. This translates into CASTTEQNHNQPQHF. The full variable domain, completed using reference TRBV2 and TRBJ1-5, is EPEVTQTPSHQVTQMGQEVILRCVPISNHLYFYWYRQILGQKVEFLVSFYNNEISEKSEIFDDQFSVERPDGSNFTLKIRSTKLEDSAMYFCASTTEQNHNQPQHFGDGTRLSIL.